This TCR beta chain was sequenced for a study of blood T cell repertoires in COVID-19. The germline V gene has CDR1 MNHEY and CDR2 SVGAGI. The CDR3 length is 15 residues. J was trimmed by 3 bases and V by 0 bases; bases with no gene match: 2. The protocol was immunoSEQ multiplex PCR, while the TCRdb copy is restricted to in-frame clones and leaves out a portion. The sample consists of roughly 150,000 clones, about four fifths of them appearing once. Sequenced input: peripheral blood. The TCR comes from a woman between 70 and 85 years old who had recovered from COVID-19. The chain is built from TRBV6-5 and TRBJ1-5; 7 nucleotides match TRBD1. For the CDR3, the DNA is TGTGCCAGCAGTTACTCAGACAGGGACAATCAGCCCCAGCATTTT. Translated: CASSYSDRDNQPQHF.